Shown below are 8 T cell receptor beta chains from a single sample sequenced in a study of shared clonotypes between healthy human individuals. Method: immunoSEQ multiplex PCR; TCRdb's copy keeps in-frame clones and lacks some. The repertoire holds approximately 2.3 million clones, with 90% to 95% as singletons. The sequenced sample was naive CD4+ T cells from PBMCs. Documented subset: CD45RA+ positively selected. These receptors all stem from a man younger than 35 in good health. Some clones in this sample may be carry-over from other donors' samples.

The rearrangement joins TRBV27 to TRBJ1-2, with D perhaps matching TRBD1 (6 bases). CDR3 length: 15 amino acids. Trimming left V 5 bases short and J 7 bases short, with 20 bases between. Germline V lookup: CDR1 MNHEY, CDR2 SMNVEV (reference sequence). Here the CDR3 reads CASSPNDNREVGYTF. The CDR3 nucleotides are TGTGCCAGCAGTCCAAACGATAACAGGGAAGTTGGCTACACCTTC.

The chain couples TRBV19 to TRBJ1-5, with D maybe TRBD1 (5 bases). The germline V gene encodes CDR1 LNHDA and CDR2 SQIVND (reference sequence). The CDR3 is made up of 18 amino acids. Trimming took off 3 bases at V and 0 bases at J, with 18 bases between the two ends. The CDR3 sequence: CASSMVGAARYSNQPQHF. Written as DNA, the CDR3 is TGTGCCAGTAGTATGGTAGGGGCCGCTAGGTATAGCAATCAGCCCCAGCATTTT.

This clone was seen once. The chain combines TRBV5-1 with TRBJ1-1, with 10 bases matching TRBD1. The CDR3 loop spans 15 amino acids. The germline V gene has CDR1 SGHRS and CDR2 YFSETQ. V was clipped by 5 bases and J by 1 base; unmatched bases: 5. CDR3 bases: TGCGCCAGCAGTTTGACAGGGGGCCCGAACACTGAAGCTTTCTTT. This sequence encodes CASSLTGGPNTEAFF. Together with reference TRBV5-1 and TRBJ1-1, the CDR3 gives the full variable domain: KAGVTQTPRYLIKTRGQQVTLSCSPISGHRSVSWYQQTPGQGLQFLFEYFSETQRNKGNFPGRFSGRQFSNSRSEMNVSTLELGDSALYLCASSLTGGPNTEAFFGQGTRLTVV.

The chain is built from TRBV18 and TRBJ2-2; 8 nucleotides line up with TRBD2. The CDR3 contains 15 residues. V was pared by 3 bases and J by 4 bases, with 4 bases of the junction left unmatched. Germline CDR1 reads KGHSH; CDR2 reads LQKENI. CDR3 bases: TGTGCCAGCTCACCGGGACTAGGGGGCACCGGGGAGCTGTTTTTT. Translated, it gives CASSPGLGGTGELFF.

This clone is a singleton in its sample. The V and J genes are TRBV7-2 and TRBJ1-5, with D perhaps matching TRBD1 (5 bases). Trimming took 4 bases from V and 4 from J, leaving 8 bases between them. Germline CDR1 and CDR2: SGHTA and FQGNSA. The CDR3 has 13 amino acids. The CDR3 DNA follows: TGTGCCAGCAGCTCAGGACAAAATCAGCCCCAGCATTTT. As protein: CASSSGQNQPQHF.

This clone was seen only once. This chain joins TRBV5-1 and TRBJ2-1; D not resolved. With 4 bases removed from V and 6 bases from J, the gap between germline ends came to 14 bases. This CDR3 comprises 14 residues. CDR1 is SGHRS, CDR2 YFSETQ, per germline. The CDR3 DNA reads TGCGCCAGCAGCCCCATAGGGCTGACCAATGAGCAGTTCTTC. This gives the protein CASSPIGLTNEQFF.

This clone is a singleton in its sample. The V call is TRBV19, the J call TRBJ1-4; 7 nucleotides align to TRBD1. Germline V lookup: CDR1 LNHDA, CDR2 SQIVND (reference sequence). V trimming: 1 base; J trimming: 6 bases; junction bases outside the gene matches: 14. The CDR3 spans 18 residues. Here the CDR3 DNA reads TGTGCCAGTAGTATAGCCGTACCCGGGACAGCAACCTATGAAAAACTGTTTTTT. As protein: CASSIAVPGTATYEKLFF.

DNA of the CDR3: TGCGCCAGCAGCTTCCTACCTGGGACTAGCGGGAGTTCGAATGAGCAGTTCTTC. It translates to CASSFLPGTSGSSNEQFF. The rearrangement joins TRBV5-1 to TRBJ2-1, with 14 bases lining up with TRBD2. After removal of 2 bases from V and 7 bases from J, the junction contained 11 bases not matched to a gene. CDR1 is SGHRS and CDR2 is YFSETQ in the germline V gene. This CDR3 region has 18 residues.